Listed below are T cell receptor beta chains from one sample, sequenced in a study of cytomegalovirus exposure and HLA in healthy donors. Some clones are missing from TCRdb's copy, which holds only in-frame ones; the method was immunoSEQ multiplex PCR. The top ten clones hold approximately 6% of a sample with more than 150,000 clones, roughly 80% of them seen once. The sample comprised PBMCs. These receptors were collected from a woman aged 25 to 39 in good health and CMV-seropositive. CDR3s include the opening cysteine and the closing phenylalanine or tryptophan. D genes are given only for firm matches. Part of the rows lack a size; the others show once, few, many or a class for expanded clones.

D | J | V | size | DNA | CDR3
. | TRBJ2-6 | TRBV19 | . | TGTGCCAGTAGTGTCGGGGCTGGGGCCAACGTCCTGACTTTC | CASSVGAGANVLTF
. | TRBJ2-2 | TRBV19 | . | TGTGCCAGTAGTACGACAGGATCGAACACCGGGGAGCTGTTTTTT | CASSTTGSNTGELFF
. | TRBJ2-3 | TRBV7-9 | . | TGTGCCAGCAGCTCCCTGGCTAGTGTCACAGATACGCAGTATTTT | CASSSLASVTDTQYF
. | TRBJ2-2 | TRBV27 | . | TGTGCCAGCAGTTTATCTTACGGGAACACCGGGGAGCTGTTTTTT | CASSLSYGNTGELFF
TRBD1 | TRBJ2-7 | TRBV13 | . | TGTGCCAGCAGCGTCACAGGGGAGCCCTACGAGCAGTACTTC | CASSVTGEPYEQYF
TRBD2 | TRBJ2-5 | TRBV10-1 | few | TGCACTAATGGACTAGCTCAAGAGACCCAGTACTTC | CTNGLAQETQYF
. | TRBJ2-2 | TRBV28 | . | TGTGCCAGCACGGTAATCCATTCGTCCGGGGAGCTGTTTTTT | CASTVIHSSGELFF
. | TRBJ2-3 | TRBV9 | . | TGTGCCAGCAGCGTAGATCCCGGACTCCCCAACCAGTATTTT | CASSVDPGLPNQYF
. | TRBJ2-2 | TRBV27 | . | TGTGCCAGCAGCCCGTTAGACACCGCCGGGGAGCTGTTTTTT | CASSPLDTAGELFF
. | TRBJ2-3 | TRBV18 | . | TGTGCCAGCTCACCGGTTAGCCGGGGAGAACCAGATACGCAGTATTTT | CASSPVSRGEPDTQYF
. | TRBJ2-5 | TRBV18 | . | TGTGCCAGCTCACCACTATTAGCGAGAGAAGAGACCCAGTACTTC | CASSPLLAREETQYF
TRBD1 | TRBJ2-1 | TRBV9 | . | TGTGCCAGCAGCGCGAGGGGCAGGGGGCCGAGAGTACTAAACAATGAGCAGTTCTTC | CASSARGRGPRVLNNEQFF
. | TRBJ2-1 | TRBV5-1 | . | TGCGCCAGCAGCTTGCCGGGACAAGTCTACAATGAGCAGTTCTTC | CASSLPGQVYNEQFF
TRBD2 | TRBJ2-1 | TRBV6-1 | . | TGTGCCAGCAGTGTTTTAGCGGGGGGGTACAATGAGCAGTTCTTC | CASSVLAGGYNEQFF
TRBD1 | TRBJ2-7 | TRBV9 | . | TGTGCCAGCAGCGTATCGACGGACAGGTTTCTCGACGAGCAGTACTTC | CASSVSTDRFLDEQYF
. | TRBJ1-2 | TRBV2 | . | TGTGCCAGCATCAAACAGTACTATGGCTACACCTTC | CASIKQYYGYTF
. | TRBJ1-1 | TRBV10-1 | . | TGCGCCAGCAGCGGGGTAATGAACACTGAAGCTTTCTTT | CASSGVMNTEAFF
. | TRBJ2-7 | TRBV29-1 | . | TGCAGCGGTGTAGAAGCCTACGAGCAGTACTTC | CSGVEAYEQYF
. | TRBJ1-5 | TRBV28 | . | TGTGCCAGCGTATCGGGAGGGGCCAATCAGCCCCAGCATTTT | CASVSGGANQPQHF
. | TRBJ1-5 | TRBV19 | . | TGTGCCAGTAGTAGCGCCTATCAGCCCCAGCATTTT | CASSSAYQPQHF
. | TRBJ2-3 | TRBV6-5 | . | TGTGCCAGCAGCCCCGGGGGAACAGATACGCAGTATTTT | CASSPGGTDTQYF
TRBD2 | TRBJ2-7 | TRBV7-9 | . | TGTGCCAGCAGCCCGAATCTAAGCGGGAGGCCGTTCTACGAGCAGTACTTC | CASSPNLSGRPFYEQYF
. | TRBJ1-2 | TRBV27 | . | TGTGCCAGCAGTTTTGCACAGAACTATGGCTACACCTTC | CASSFAQNYGYTF
TRBD1 | TRBJ2-5 | TRBV5-1 | . | TGCGCCAGCAGCTTGGCTGGGACAGGGAGTCTAGAGACCCAGTACTTC | CASSLAGTGSLETQYF
. | TRBJ2-3 | TRBV6-5 | . | TGTGCCAGCAGTTACGTCGGCACAGATACGCAGTATTTT | CASSYVGTDTQYF
TRBD2 | TRBJ2-2 | TRBV9 | . | TGTGCCAGCAGCAAACGACTAGCGGTTACCGGGGAGCTGTTTTTT | CASSKRLAVTGELFF
TRBD2 | TRBJ2-1 | TRBV10-3 | once | TGTGCCATCAGTGAGTTCACTCGCCGGGCTAGCGGATACAATGAGCAGTTCTTC | CAISEFTRRASGYNEQFF
. | TRBJ1-1 | TRBV7-9 | . | TGTGCCAGCAGCGGAACCTTGAGGTTGAACACTGAAGCTTTCTTT | CASSGTLRLNTEAFF
. | TRBJ1-1 | TRBV7-2 | . | TGTGCCAGCAGCTTCAGGGCGAACACTGAAGCTTTCTTT | CASSFRANTEAFF
. | TRBJ2-3 | TRBV5-4 | . | TGTGCCAGCAGCTTGACAGGGACCGGTGAGGATACGCAGTATTTT | CASSLTGTGEDTQYF
. | TRBJ1-1 | TRBV10-2 | . | TGCGCCAGCAGTGAGGCAAGGGGTGAGGCTTTCTTT | CASSEARGEAFF
TRBD1 | TRBJ1-1 | TRBV27 | . | TGTGCCAGCAGCCGCGGACAGGGGATTGAAGCTTTCTTT | CASSRGQGIEAFF
. | TRBJ1-3 | TRBV18 | once | TGTGCCAGCTCACCGGGGAGCTCTGGAAACACCATATATTTT | CASSPGSSGNTIYF
TRBD1 | TRBJ1-1 | TRBV6-4 | few | TGTGCCAGCAGTGGGGACAGTTTCACTGAAGCTTTCTTT | CASSGDSFTEAFF
TRBD2 | TRBJ2-5 | TRBV7-6 | . | TGTGCCAGCAGCTTAGGACTAGCGGGGACATACCAAGAGACCCAGTACTTC | CASSLGLAGTYQETQYF
. | TRBJ1-1 | TRBV5-6 | . | TGTGCCAGCAGCTTGGTCTTCTTGAGAAACACTGAAGCTTTCTTT | CASSLVFLRNTEAFF
. | TRBJ2-7 | TRBV10-2 | . | TGCGCCAGCGCCGGGACACCAGCCTACGAGCAGTACTTC | CASAGTPAYEQYF
. | TRBJ1-5 | TRBV28 | . | TGTGCCAGCAGAATCTCCTCCGGGAGGAATCAGCCCCAGCATTTT | CASRISSGRNQPQHF
. | TRBJ2-5 | TRBV14 | . | TGTGCCAGCAGCCAAGAACCCCGGGTCCAAGAGACCCAGTACTTC | CASSQEPRVQETQYF
. | TRBJ2-7 | TRBV2 | . | TGTGCCAGCAGTTGGACAGACTCCTACGAGCAGTACTTC | CASSWTDSYEQYF
TRBD1 | TRBJ2-7 | TRBV6-5 | . | TGTGCCAGCAGTCCGACTGGGACAGCCTCCTACGAGCAGTACTTC | CASSPTGTASYEQYF
. | TRBJ2-1 | TRBV27 | . | TGTGCCAGCAGTACCAGCCTCACTAGCTACAATGAGCAGTTCTTC | CASSTSLTSYNEQFF
. | TRBJ2-3 | TRBV7-9 | . | TGTGCCAGCAGCCTACTCACAGATACGCAGTATTTT | CASSLLTDTQYF
. | TRBJ2-2 | TRBV5-5 | . | TGTGCCAGCAGCTTGGAGGTCCTAGCCACCGGGGAGCTGTTTTTT | CASSLEVLATGELFF
TRBD2 | TRBJ2-3 | TRBV2 | . | TGTGCCAGCAGGACCCTGGGGCTAGCGGTGACAGATACGCAGTATTTT | CASRTLGLAVTDTQYF
. | TRBJ1-2 | TRBV6-5 | . | TGTGCCAGCAGCGCCGACATCAACTATGGCTACACCTTC | CASSADINYGYTF
. | TRBJ1-3 | TRBV28 | once | TGTGCCAGCAGTCCGGTGGCAGGGGCGATCTCTGGAAACACCATATATTTT | CASSPVAGAISGNTIYF
. | TRBJ1-3 | TRBV2 | . | TGTGCCAACAGTGTACCCGGACTTCCCGGAAACACCATATATTTT | CANSVPGLPGNTIYF
. | TRBJ2-1 | TRBV5-1 | . | TGCGCCAGCTCACCCAGGGGTGAGGGCTACAATGAGCAGTTCTTC | CASSPRGEGYNEQFF
. | TRBJ1-1 | TRBV5-1 | . | TGCGCCAGCAGCTTAGACAGTTCAATCCTCGAAGCTTTCTTT | CASSLDSSILEAFF
. | TRBJ1-2 | TRBV2 | . | TGTGCCAGCTTATGGGCAGGGCAAGCCCCGTACTTC | CASLWAGQAPYF
. | TRBJ1-2 | TRBV4-1 | . | TGCGCCAGCAGCCAAGAAGGAGGCAGGGGCTATGGCTACACCTTC | CASSQEGGRGYGYTF
TRBD1 | TRBJ1-2 | TRBV7-8 | . | TGTGCCAGCAGCTTACGGGACAGGGAGGTGGAAGGGGTTGGCTACACCTTC | CASSLRDREVEGVGYTF
. | TRBJ2-7 | TRBV7-6 | . | TGTGCCAGCAGCTTTTCCAGGTTTAGCTACGAGCAGTACTTC | CASSFSRFSYEQYF
TRBD1 | TRBJ1-1 | TRBV10-1 | . | TGCGCCAGCAGTTCGGGACAGATAGTTGCTGAAGCTTTCTTT | CASSSGQIVAEAFF
TRBD2 | TRBJ2-1 | TRBV7-9 | . | TGTGCCAGCAGCTCTATAGCGGGGGGCGTTAATGAGCAGTTCTTC | CASSSIAGGVNEQFF
. | TRBJ2-7 | TRBV7-3 | once | TGTGCCAGCAGTATAGGGGGGGCGCAGTACTTC | CASSIGGAQYF
. | TRBJ1-3 | TRBV7-9 | . | TGTGCCAGCAGCTTAACAGGGCCGAGCTCTGGAAACACCATATATTTT | CASSLTGPSSGNTIYF
. | TRBJ2-7 | TRBV7-9 | . | TGTGCCAGCCGGGGGCAGGGGGTACCCTACGAGCAGTACTTC | CASRGQGVPYEQYF